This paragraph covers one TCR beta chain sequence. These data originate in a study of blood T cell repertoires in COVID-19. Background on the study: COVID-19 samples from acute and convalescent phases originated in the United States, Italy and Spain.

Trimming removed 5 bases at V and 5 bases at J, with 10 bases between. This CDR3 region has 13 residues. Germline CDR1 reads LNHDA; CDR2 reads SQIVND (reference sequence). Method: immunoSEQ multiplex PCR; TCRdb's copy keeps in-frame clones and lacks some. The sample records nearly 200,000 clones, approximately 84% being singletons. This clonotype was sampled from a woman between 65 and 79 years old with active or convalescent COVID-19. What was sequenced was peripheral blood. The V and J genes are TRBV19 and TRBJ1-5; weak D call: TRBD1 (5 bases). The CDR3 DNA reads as TGTGCCAGTAGTCCTCAGGGTTATCAGCCCCAGCATTTT. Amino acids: CASSPQGYQPQHF.